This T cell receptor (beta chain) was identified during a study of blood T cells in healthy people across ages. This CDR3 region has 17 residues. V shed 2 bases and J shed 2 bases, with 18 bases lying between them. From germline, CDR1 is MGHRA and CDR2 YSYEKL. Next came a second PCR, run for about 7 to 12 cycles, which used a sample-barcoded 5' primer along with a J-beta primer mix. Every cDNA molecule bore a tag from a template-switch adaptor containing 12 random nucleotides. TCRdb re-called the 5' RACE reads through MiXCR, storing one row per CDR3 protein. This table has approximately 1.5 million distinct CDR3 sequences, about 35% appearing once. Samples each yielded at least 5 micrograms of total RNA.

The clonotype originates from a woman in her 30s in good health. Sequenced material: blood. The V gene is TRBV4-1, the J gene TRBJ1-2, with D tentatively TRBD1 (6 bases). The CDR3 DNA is TGCGCCAGCAGCCAAACAAAGGAGGCAGGGACAAACTATGGCTACACCTTC. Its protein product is CASSQTKEAGTNYGYTF.